These 17 T cell receptor beta chains were all obtained from the same sample, sequenced in a study of shared clonotypes between healthy human individuals. Assay: immunoSEQ multiplex PCR; the TCRdb copy retains only in-frame clones and omits some. Of roughly 2.1 million clones in the sample, roughly 91% were seen once. Selected positively for CCR7 and CD45RO-negative, naive CD8 cells excluded terminally differentiated effector memory CD45RA+ cells. Material for sequencing was naive CD8+ T cells from PBMCs. All receptors come from a man aged 18 to 30 in good health. Some clones in this sample may be carry-over from other donors' samples.

This sequence joins TRBV7-9 and TRBJ2-7; TRBD2 matches 12 bases. The germline V gene encodes CDR1 SEHNR and CDR2 FQNEAQ (reference sequence). J gave up 0 bases and V 5 bases, and 8 bases lay outside the gene matches. The CDR3 has 17 amino acids. As DNA, the CDR3 is TGTGCCAGCAGCCTCGGACTAGCGGGGACGAGCTCCTACGAGCAGTACTTC. It is translated as CASSLGLAGTSSYEQYF.

This clone was seen only a few times. J is TRBJ1-1 and V is TRBV19; D is unclear. This CDR3 comprises 13 residues. In germline, CDR1 is LNHDA, CDR2 SQIVND (reference sequence). V shed 6 bases and J shed 2 bases, with 10 bases lying between them. The CDR3: CASSEWANTEAFF. CDR3 DNA: TGTGCCAGTAGCGAATGGGCTAACACTGAAGCTTTCTTT.

The chain uses TRBV28 and TRBJ1-6; no definite D call. Germline V lookup: CDR1 MDHEN, CDR2 SYDVKM. The CDR3 consists of 14 residues. V lost 6 bases to trimming and J lost 10 bases, with 16 bases between them. The CDR3: CASRPGISRSPLHF. Here the CDR3 DNA reads TGTGCCAGCAGACCTGGAATTTCGCGGTCACCCCTCCACTTT.

This chain links TRBV9 with TRBJ1-2; TRBD1 aligns across 10 bases. Germline lookup yields CDR1 SGDLS and CDR2 YYNGEE. Trimming removed 3 bases from V and 6 bases from J; junction bases left unmatched: 8. This CDR3 has 15 amino acids. The DNA for the CDR3 is TGTGCCAGCAGCGCCACGGGACAGGGGTCGCATGGCTACACCTTC. It is translated as CASSATGQGSHGYTF. Complete variable domain (other parts from reference TRBV9 and TRBJ1-2): DSGVTQTPKHLITATGQRVTLRCSPRSGDLSVYWYQQSLDQGLQFLIQYYNGEERAKGNILERFSAQQFPDLHSELNLSSLELGDSALYFCASSATGQGSHGYTFGSGTRLTVV.

The V and J genes are TRBV4-1 and TRBJ2-3, with D perhaps matching TRBD2 (6 bases). The CDR3 loop spans 17 amino acids. Trimming cost V 4 bases and J 4 bases, with 21 bases left between them. CDR1 and CDR2 from the germline V gene are MGHRA and YSYEKL. DNA of the CDR3: TGCGCCAGCAGCCCCCTTGACAAGACGGGGGTTGCAGATACGCAGTATTTT. This sequence encodes CASSPLDKTGVADTQYF.

Here the CDR3 DNA reads TGTGCCAGCAGTTCAGGGCAGAACTATGGCTACACCTTC. This encodes CASSSGQNYGYTF. The chain couples TRBV6-5 to TRBJ1-2, with TRBD1 as a possible D gene (5 bases). V lost 4 bases and J 2 bases, leaving 8 bases between the germline ends. This CDR3 is 13 amino acids long. CDR1 is MNHEY and CDR2 is SVGAGI in the germline V gene.

The chain recombines TRBV28 with TRBJ2-7, with a possible D match to TRBD2 (5 bases). The V and J ends lost 1 base and 0 bases respectively, with 10 bases between them. Germline V gene sequence: CDR1 MDHEN, CDR2 SYDVKM. The CDR3 runs to 15 residues. In DNA, the CDR3 is TGTGCCAGCAGTTTATTGCTAGCCGTCTCCTACGAGCAGTACTTC. Residues: CASSLLLAVSYEQYF. The variable domain in full, with the rest retrieved from reference TRBV28 and TRBJ2-7, is DVKVTQSSRYLVKRTGEKVFLECVQDMDHENMFWYRQDPGLGLRLIYFSYDVKMKEKGDIPEGYSVSREKKERFSLILESASTNQTSMYLCASSLLLAVSYEQYFGPGTRLTVT.

The CDR3 spells CASRDGGDGEKLFF. The DNA of the CDR3 is TGTGCCAGCCGGGACGGGGGGGATGGAGAAAAACTGTTTTTT. The rearrangement joins TRBV28 to TRBJ1-4, with D possibly TRBD1 on 5 matching bases. CDR3 length: 14 amino acids. The germline CDR1 and CDR2 sequences are MDHEN and SYDVKM. The V and J ends lost 8 bases and 8 bases respectively, with 18 bases between them. Using reference TRBV28 and TRBJ1-4 for the parts outside the CDR3, the full variable domain is DVKVTQSSRYLVKRTGEKVFLECVQDMDHENMFWYRQDPGLGLRLIYFSYDVKMKEKGDIPEGYSVSREKKERFSLILESASTNQTSMYLCASRDGGDGEKLFFGSGTQLSVL.

Concerning this clone: The same CDR3 is also encoded by other DNA sequences in this sample. Written as DNA, the CDR3 is TGTGCCAGCAGTCGACTGGAAGATACGCAGTATTTT. This codes for CASSRLEDTQYF. The chain employs TRBV27 and TRBJ2-3; D gene unclear. The CDR3 is 12 residues long. Trimming took 5 bases from V and 5 from J, leaving 8 bases between them. Germline V gene data show CDR1 as MNHEY and CDR2 as SMNVEV (reference sequence).

The V gene is TRBV9, the J gene TRBJ2-2; D not resolved. The germline CDR1 and CDR2 sequences are SGDLS and YYNGEE. This CDR3 is 12 amino acids long. V shed 3 bases and J shed 6 bases, with 6 bases lying between them. The CDR3 bases are TGTGCCAGCAGCGGACCAGCCGGGGAGCTGTTTTTT. Residues: CASSGPAGELFF.

The V call is TRBV2, the J call TRBJ2-1; tentatively, D is TRBD2 (5 bases). Germline V gives CDR1 SNHLY, CDR2 FYNNEI. Trimming shortened V by 3 bases and J by 5 bases, and 11 bases separated the two germline ends. This CDR3 region has 14 residues. The CDR3 sequence is CASSDFPSHNEQFF. CDR3 in DNA: TGTGCCAGCAGTGACTTCCCTAGCCACAATGAGCAGTTCTTC.

The chain is built from TRBV28 and TRBJ1-2; perhaps TRBD1 as D (6 bases). Trimming pared 2 bases from V and 2 bases from J, leaving 15 bases between. Per germline, CDR1 MDHEN and CDR2 SYDVKM. This CDR3 comprises 16 residues. The CDR3 nucleotides are TGTGCCAGCAGTTTAGAGACAGGCGACATAAACTATGGCTACACCTTC. As protein: CASSLETGDINYGYTF.

The chain is built from TRBV9 and TRBJ2-1; possibly TRBD2 for D (6 bases). The CDR3 has 14 residues. V shed 3 bases and J shed 12 bases, with 19 bases lying between them. In germline, CDR1 is SGDLS, CDR2 YYNGEE. CDR3 amino acids: CASSGRDLVGVQFF. CDR3 coding DNA: TGTGCCAGCAGCGGCCGGGACTTGGTTGGGGTGCAGTTCTTC.

The CDR3 sequence is CASSGSTGLYEQYF. CDR3 sequence (DNA): TGTGCCAGCAGTGGTTCGACAGGGCTCTACGAGCAGTACTTC. V and J are TRBV25-1 and TRBJ2-7, with 7 bases aligning to TRBD1. CDR1 and CDR2 from the germline V gene are MGHDK and SYGVNS. The CDR3 extends over 14 amino acids. Trimming removed 4 bases from V and 3 bases from J; junction bases left unmatched: 6.

The gene calls are TRBV15 and TRBJ1-1, with TRBD1 identical over 11 bases. There are 15 residues in the CDR3. V lost 4 bases, J lost 5 bases, and 6 bases stayed unmatched. Germline V lookup: CDR1 LNHNV, CDR2 YYDKDF (reference sequence). Written as DNA, the CDR3 is TGTGCCACCAGCACGGACAGGGGGCAGGGGACTGAAGCTTTCTTT. It yields the protein CATSTDRGQGTEAFF. The whole variable domain, filled in from reference TRBV15 and TRBJ1-1, reads DAMVIQNPRYQVTQFGKPVTLSCSQTLNHNVMYWYQQKSSQAPKLLFHYYDKDFNNEADTPDNFQSRRPNTSFCFLDIRSPGLGDTAMYLCATSTDRGQGTEAFFGQGTRLTVV.

The V call is TRBV27, the J call TRBJ2-3; no clear D. Germline assignment: CDR1 MNHEY and CDR2 SMNVEV (reference sequence). Between the trimmed V and J ends, which lost 6 bases and 3 bases, there was a span of 16 bases. The CDR3 sequence is 15 residues long. The DNA of the CDR3 is TGTGCCAGCAGCTACTTGTCCCTGGGAACAGATACGCAGTATTTT. This codes for CASSYLSLGTDTQYF.

J is TRBJ2-7 and V is TRBV6-4; D gene unclear. CDR1 MRHNA and CDR2 SNTAGT come from the germline V gene. The V and J ends lost 7 bases and 1 base respectively, with 11 bases between them. The CDR3 length is 13 residues. The CDR3 loop reads CASTPPRSYEQYF. Here the CDR3 DNA reads TGTGCCAGCACCCCGCCCCGATCCTACGAGCAGTACTTC.